This passage covers 27 T cell receptor beta chains from one sample sequenced in a study of T cell responses to AZD1222 COVID-19 vaccine. Repertoires were generated with immunoSEQ multiplex PCR, while TCRdb's copy carries only in-frame clones and drops some. Found here are 85,000 to 90,000 clones, around 88% of them singletons; the top ten hold about a tenth. The material was peripheral blood, obtained on day 0 of MenACWY control vaccination. The source is an adult in good health.

The V call is TRBV27, the J call TRBJ1-5, with D perhaps matching TRBD1 (5 bases). Trimming removed 3 bases from V and 1 base from J, with 10 bases in between. The CDR3 covers 15 residues. Germline V CDR1 and CDR2: MNHEY, SMNVEV (reference sequence). Here the CDR3 DNA reads TGTGCCAGCAGTTTTCAGGGAACGAGCAATCAGCCCCAGCATTTT. Its protein is CASSFQGTSNQPQHF.

This clone was recorded a few times. The rearrangement uses TRBV5-1 and TRBJ1-1; D not certain. Between the trimmed V and J ends, which lost 0 bases and 8 bases, there was a span of 17 bases. This CDR3 region has 15 residues. Germline values: CDR1 SGHRS, CDR2 YFSETQ. Written as DNA, the CDR3 is TGCGCCAGCAGCTTGGGAGGCGCGCCAGCTTGGGAAGCTTTCTTT. It is translated as CASSLGGAPAWEAFF.

V is TRBV3-1 (or the pseudogene TRBV3-2) and J is TRBJ1-1; D is unresolved. The CDR3 contains 11 residues. Trimming removed 0 bases from V and 8 bases from J, with 4 bases in between. CDR1 and CDR2 (germline): LGHDT, YNNKEL (reference sequence). The CDR3 nucleotides read TGTGCCAGCAGCCAAGACAGGGAAGCTTTCTTT. Its translation is CASSQDREAFF.

V and J are TRBV4-3 and TRBJ1-4, with 12 positions matching TRBD1. V lost 4 bases to trimming and J lost 7 bases; unmatched junction nucleotides: 10. The CDR3 spans 17 residues. Germline V CDR1 and CDR2: LGHNA, YSLEER. The CDR3 nucleotides are TGCGCCAGCAGCCCGGGACAGGGGGCGTTGGGGGGTGAAAAACTGTTTTTT. The encoded protein is CASSPGQGALGGEKLFF.

The chain is built from TRBV2 and TRBJ1-2; D ambiguous. The V end was cut by 8 bases, the J end by 4 bases, with 20 bases between. The CDR3 totals 15 residues. CDR1 SNHLY and CDR2 FYNNEI come from the germline V gene. This chain's CDR3 is CASRRDPTDFYGYTF. The CDR3 DNA reads as TGTGCCAGCCGGCGTGACCCAACCGACTTCTATGGCTACACCTTC.

The chain is built from TRBV28 and TRBJ2-3; TRBD1 is a possible D gene (7 bases). CDR1 is MDHEN, CDR2 SYDVKM, per germline. V dropped 6 bases and J dropped 5 bases, with 15 bases sitting between them. The CDR3 covers 14 residues. The CDR3 coding sequence is TGTGCCAGCAGGGGGTGGCAGGGGGGAGATACGCAGTATTTT. Amino acids: CASRGWQGGDTQYF.

The chain joins TRBV30 to TRBJ1-1, with 8 bases identical to TRBD1. Germline V CDR1 and CDR2: GTSNPN, SVGIG (reference sequence). The CDR3 is made up of 18 amino acids. The trim removed 3 bases at V and 2 bases at J, leaving 17 bases unmatched. The CDR3 DNA follows: TGTGCCTGGAGCGGGGGCTCCGGGACAGGCGCTATAAACACTGAAGCTTTCTTT. Protein product: CAWSGGSGTGAINTEAFF.

The chain is built from TRBV25-1 and TRBJ1-6; 7 nucleotides agree with TRBD1. CDR3 length: 15 amino acids. The junction had 6 bases not matched to a gene; V was cut back by 5 bases and J by 5 bases. CDR1 and CDR2 (germline): MGHDK, SYGVNS. The CDR3 DNA sequence: TGTGCCAGCAGTCCAGGGGGTCGGAATAATTCACCCCTCCACTTT. Translation: CASSPGGRNNSPLHF.

The CDR3 coding sequence is TGTGCCAGTAGTATTCTGCAGGACCATAGCAATCAGCCCCAGCATTTT. Encoded protein: CASSILQDHSNQPQHF. V usage is TRBV19 and J usage is TRBJ1-5; no definite D call. This CDR3 contains 16 residues. V gave up 3 bases and J gave up 0 bases, with 12 bases separating them. Germline-derived CDR1 and CDR2 are LNHDA and SQIVND (reference sequence).

The chain uses TRBV4-3 and TRBJ1-4, with TRBD1 matching over 9 bases. Germline V gene sequence: CDR1 LGHNA, CDR2 YSLEER. After removal of 2 bases from V and 8 bases from J, the junction contained 6 bases not matched to a gene. The CDR3 is 15 amino acids. In nucleotides, the CDR3 is TGCGCCAGCAGCCAACAACAGGGGGCAGGGGAAAAACTGTTTTTT. Translation: CASSQQQGAGEKLFF.

This chain links TRBV6-6 with TRBJ2-7; 9 bases agree with TRBD1. CDR1 MNHNY and CDR2 SVGAGI come from the germline V gene (reference sequence). V lost 5 bases, J lost 1 base, and 12 bases stayed unmatched. CDR3 length: 17 amino acids. This CDR3 is CASSPPTGGISSYEQYF. CDR3 nucleotide sequence: TGTGCCAGCAGTCCCCCGACAGGGGGTATCTCTTCCTACGAGCAGTACTTC.

The chain is built from TRBV9 and TRBJ1-1, with a possible D match to TRBD1 (5 bases). Germline CDR1 and CDR2: SGDLS and YYNGEE. Trimming took off 4 bases at V and 0 bases at J, with 13 bases between the two ends. The CDR3 runs to 15 residues. The CDR3 is CASSPGPAMNTEAFF. The CDR3 DNA is TGTGCCAGCAGCCCGGGACCGGCAATGAACACTGAAGCTTTCTTT.

This chain links TRBV27 with TRBJ1-1; 8 nucleotides line up with TRBD1. Germline-derived CDR1 and CDR2 are MNHEY and SMNVEV (reference sequence). Trimming took 4 bases from V and 1 from J; bases not matched to a gene: 8. The CDR3 length is 16 residues. DNA for the CDR3: TGTGCCAGCAGTTCAGGCCCAGGGGGCGCGAACACTGAAGCTTTCTTT. Translation: CASSSGPGGANTEAFF.

V and J are TRBV19 and TRBJ2-1; tentatively, D is TRBD2 (5 bases). V lost 2 bases and J lost 4, with 18 bases in between. The germline CDR1 and CDR2 sequences are LNHDA and SQIVND (reference sequence). This CDR3 is built from 17 residues. CDR3 sequence reads: CASSIKARENFYNEQFF. The CDR3 bases are TGTGCCAGTAGTATAAAAGCTAGGGAGAATTTTTACAATGAGCAGTTCTTC.

In its sample, this clone was seen a few times. The gene calls are TRBV19 and TRBJ1-5; D not resolved. The V and J ends lost 8 bases and 3 bases respectively, with 23 bases between them. Germline V gene lookup returns CDR1 LNHDA and CDR2 SQIVND (reference sequence). The CDR3 has 17 residues. The CDR3 here is CASQQPTGDLNNQPQHF. The DNA of the CDR3 is TGTGCCAGTCAACAACCCACTGGGGATTTAAACAATCAGCCCCAGCATTTT.

This clone occurred once. This chain uses TRBV2 with TRBJ1-1; 8 bases are a match to TRBD1. Per the germline V gene, CDR1 is SNHLY and CDR2 is FYNNEI. Trimming took 6 bases from V and 3 from J; bases not matched to a gene: 3. The CDR3 runs 13 residues. The CDR3 nucleotides are TGTGCCAGCAGGGGGGACAGGCACACTGAAGCTTTCTTT. Protein: CASRGDRHTEAFF.

The chain couples TRBV15 to TRBJ2-1; D is unresolved. V was shortened by 8 bases and J by 4 bases, with 18 bases between the two germline ends. This CDR3 region has 15 residues. Germline loops: CDR1 LNHNV, CDR2 YYDKDF (reference sequence). The CDR3 loop is CATSNPAVLYNEQFF. CDR3 bases: TGTGCCACCTCAAACCCCGCGGTACTTTACAATGAGCAGTTCTTC.

DNA for the CDR3: TGTGCCAGTAGTAAGGGTGGGCAGCTCAATCAGCCCCAGCATTTT. Protein sequence: CASSKGGQLNQPQHF. The chain employs TRBV6-5 and TRBJ1-5; D unclear. The CDR3 spans 15 residues. Trimming took 9 bases from V and 3 from J, leaving 18 bases between them. CDR1 is MNHEY and CDR2 is SVGAGI in the germline V gene.

The chain recombines TRBV4-1 with TRBJ2-1, with TRBD2 matching over 13 bases. V lost 0 bases and J lost 4; bases outside the gene matches: 9. Germline CDR1 is MGHRA and CDR2 is YSYEKL. This CDR3 region has 19 residues. The CDR3 DNA is TGCGCCAGCAGCCAAGATCCGGAACTAGCGGGGGGGCGTTACAATGAGCAGTTCTTC. Residues: CASSQDPELAGGRYNEQFF.

This chain uses TRBV6-5 with TRBJ1-1; D may be TRBD1 (5 bases). The CDR3 runs to 14 residues. Trimming stripped 6 bases from V and 3 bases from J, with 14 bases between. Per the germline V gene, CDR1 is MNHEY and CDR2 is SVGAGI. Here the CDR3 reads CASRGDSWYTEAFF. CDR3 DNA: TGTGCCAGCAGGGGAGACAGCTGGTACACTGAAGCTTTCTTT.

V is TRBV15 and J is TRBJ1-1, with D perhaps matching TRBD1 (5 bases). Trimming cost V 0 bases and J 4 bases, with 6 bases left between them. Per germline, CDR1 LNHNV and CDR2 YYDKDF (reference sequence). The CDR3 is 13 residues long. Here the CDR3 DNA reads TGTGCCACCAGCAGAGAAGGGGCCACTGAAGCTTTCTTT. Translated: CATSREGATEAFF.

V is TRBV9 and J is TRBJ2-1; 9 bases align to TRBD2. This CDR3 contains 16 residues. The V segment lost 3 bases and the J segment 3 bases; nucleotides outside the gene matches: 7. Germline values: CDR1 SGDLS, CDR2 YYNGEE. CDR3 coding DNA: TGTGCCAGCAGCGACGCAGCGGGGGGATTCTACAATGAGCAGTTCTTC. This sequence encodes CASSDAAGGFYNEQFF.

The chain combines TRBV6-1 with TRBJ2-3; 10 positions agree with TRBD2. The CDR3 is 16 residues long. The V segment lost 2 bases and the J segment 2 bases; nucleotides outside the gene matches: 4. Looked up from germline, CDR1 is MNHNS and CDR2 is SASEGT. The CDR3 spells CASSEHLAGVTDTQYF. Here the CDR3 DNA reads TGTGCCAGCAGTGAACACCTAGCGGGGGTCACAGATACGCAGTATTTT.

As for this clone: A junction boundary mismatches the germline segment, possibly from a read error. The chain is built from TRBV6-5 and TRBJ1-5, with 7 nucleotides matching TRBD1. Germline V gene data show CDR1 as MNHEY and CDR2 as SVGAGI. The CDR3 sequence is 13 residues long. DNA for the CDR3: TGTGCTAGCAGAGGCGACAGGGTACAGCCCCAGCATTTT. This encodes CASRGDRVQPQHF.

On this clone itself: Within the sample, other DNA sequences also encode this same CDR3. V usage is TRBV9 and J usage is TRBJ2-1, with 9 positions matching TRBD2. The CDR3 covers 15 residues. J gave up 4 bases and V 0 bases, and 2 bases lay outside the gene matches. Germline values: CDR1 SGDLS, CDR2 YYNGEE. CDR3 residues: CASSVVSGGYNEQFF. CDR3 DNA sequence: TGTGCCAGCAGCGTAGTTAGCGGGGGTTACAATGAGCAGTTCTTC.

The chain recombines TRBV4-1 with TRBJ1-2, with TRBD1 matching 7 bases. Germline V lookup: CDR1 MGHRA, CDR2 YSYEKL. The CDR3 runs 15 residues. V lost 0 bases to trimming and J lost 4 bases; unmatched junction nucleotides: 5. In DNA form, the CDR3 reads TGCGCCAGCAGCCAAGATCGCGACAGGGTCTATGGCTACACCTTC. Its protein product is CASSQDRDRVYGYTF.

This clone was detected a few times. Within the sample, other DNA sequences also encode this same CDR3. V usage is TRBV7-2 and J usage is TRBJ1-5; a weak D match, TRBD1 (5 bases). The V gene lost 0 bases and the J gene lost 6 bases, with 12 bases spanning the gap. The germline V gene has CDR1 SGHTA and CDR2 FQGNSA. This CDR3 has 15 amino acids. The CDR3 DNA follows: TGTGCCAGCAGCTTAGCGGGGGGTGGTGGTCAGCCCCAGCATTTT. Amino acid sequence: CASSLAGGGGQPQHF.